The 32 T cell receptor beta chains reported below all come from one sample, sequenced in a study of T cells in Graves' hyperthyroidism and ophthalmopathy. TCR beta CDR3 region amplification was performed from RNA transcripts. HTBI primers were used for first-round RT-PCR of the TCR CDR3. TCRdb independently ran MiXCR on the multiplex PCR reads; one entry per CDR3 protein. This table holds about 580,000 distinct CDR3 sequences, roughly 13% found once. The source material was blood. Receptor source: a young woman with Graves' hyperthyroidism that later progressed to Graves' ophthalmopathy.

At least ten counts were recorded for this clonotype. V is TRBV27 and J is TRBJ2-3; 7 bases are shared with TRBD1. The CDR3 spans 13 residues. From germline, CDR1 is MNHEY and CDR2 SMNVEV (reference sequence). Trimming took 6 bases from V and 7 from J; bases not matched to a gene: 7. CDR3 loop: CASSLDRPYTQYF. The CDR3 DNA follows: TGTGCCAGCAGCTTGGACAGGCCCTATACGCAGTATTTT.

This clonotype was detected many times. The chain uses TRBV18 and TRBJ1-1, with D uncertain. This CDR3 has 12 residues. Germline values: CDR1 KGHSH, CDR2 LQKENI. Trimming removed 2 bases from V and 1 base from J, with 2 bases in between. CDR3 coding DNA: TGTGCCAGCTCACCAGGGAACACTGAAGCTTTCTTT. Translation: CASSPGNTEAFF.

This chain joins TRBV20-1 and TRBJ2-7, with 7 positions matching TRBD2. Germline values: CDR1 DFQATT, CDR2 SNEGSKA (reference sequence). The V and J ends lost 4 bases and 5 bases, in that order; junction bases with no gene match: 14. The CDR3 loop spans 15 amino acids. The CDR3 here is CSATSPRAGANEQYF. DNA for the CDR3: TGCAGTGCTACCTCCCCCCGGGCGGGAGCTAACGAGCAGTACTTC.

In regard to this clonotype: This may arise from a read error, as a much more abundant clone is one base away. J is TRBJ2-1 and V is TRBV27; weak D call: TRBD2 (5 bases). V was trimmed by 4 bases and J by 4 bases, leaving 17 bases between them. CDR3 length equals 16 residues. Per germline, CDR1 MNHEY and CDR2 SMNVEV (reference sequence). As DNA, the CDR3 is TGTGCCAGCAGTTCAAATGACGGCGGAGGTTACAATGAGCAGTTCTTC. Its translation is CASSSNDGGGYNEQFF.

This clonotype was recorded at least ten times. This chain uses TRBV6-1 with TRBJ1-1; D perhaps matches TRBD1 (5 bases). Germline loops: CDR1 MNHNS, CDR2 SASEGT. CDR3 length: 14 amino acids. Trimming pared 1 base from V and 4 bases from J, leaving 10 bases between. CDR3 residues: CASSEVGGGTEAFF. CDR3 DNA: TGTGCCAGCAGTGAAGTGGGGGGGGGCACTGAAGCTTTCTTT.

There are a few counts of this clonotype. The J gene is TRBJ2-2, the V gene TRBV7-9; D perhaps matches TRBD1 (6 bases). Germline loops: CDR1 SEHNR, CDR2 FQNEAQ (reference sequence). V was pared by 4 bases and J by 6 bases, with 15 bases between. This CDR3 spans 15 amino acids. CDR3 coding DNA: TGTGCCAGCAGCTCGTCGAGACAGGAGGCCGGGGAGCTGTTTTTT. Its translation is CASSSSRQEAGELFF.

This clonotype was seen at least ten times. The CDR3 protein is CASSRGGAGTDNEQFF. The CDR3 DNA is TGTGCCAGCTCACGAGGGGGCGCGGGGACCGACAATGAGCAGTTCTTC. This chain links TRBV18 with TRBJ2-1; D is perhaps TRBD1 (7 bases). Trimming shortened V by 4 bases and J by 5 bases, and 18 bases separated the two germline ends. CDR3 size: 16 residues. Germline V lookup: CDR1 KGHSH, CDR2 LQKENI.

This chain joins TRBV5-4 and TRBJ2-2; D is possibly TRBD2 (6 bases). V was trimmed by 0 bases and J by 6 bases, leaving 18 bases between them. The CDR3 contains 17 residues. Germline V gene lookup returns CDR1 SGHNT and CDR2 YYREEE (reference sequence). The CDR3 spells CASSLAPRQLAAGELFF. For the CDR3, the DNA is TGTGCCAGCAGCTTGGCCCCAAGACAACTAGCTGCCGGGGAGCTGTTTTTT.

This clonotype was seen at least ten times. J is TRBJ2-1 and V is TRBV24-1; 10 bases fit TRBD1. Germline CDR1 is KGHDR and CDR2 is SFDVKD. The CDR3 totals 17 residues. The V and J ends lost 2 bases and 2 bases, in that order; junction bases with no gene match: 5. CDR3 region: CATSDSPGQGAYNEQFF. DNA of the CDR3: TGTGCCACCAGTGATTCCCCCGGACAGGGGGCCTACAATGAGCAGTTCTTC.

This clonotype was seen repeatedly, ten times or more. CDR3 residues: CASSLGTGGHGYTF. CDR3 bases: TGTGCCAGCAGTTTAGGCACAGGGGGCCATGGCTACACCTTC. The V call is TRBV28, the J call TRBJ1-2; 9 bases match TRBD1. Trimming took 2 bases from V and 6 from J; bases not matched to a gene: 4. In germline, CDR1 is MDHEN, CDR2 SYDVKM. This CDR3 has 14 amino acids.

This clonotype has a count of ten or more. The genes are TRBV12-3 or TRBV12-4 and TRBJ1-5; D ambiguous. Deletions cut 5 bases from V and 5 bases from J, with 10 bases between. The CDR3 runs 13 residues. CDR3 in amino acids: CASSAAEDQPQHF. The CDR3 DNA is TGTGCCAGCAGTGCCGCCGAGGATCAGCCCCAGCATTTT.

In this sample, this clonotype turned up many times. The chain recombines TRBV6-1 with TRBJ2-6; the D is unclear. With 11 bases removed from V and 1 base from J, the gap between germline ends came to 12 bases. Germline V gives CDR1 MNHNS, CDR2 SASEGT. This CDR3 spans 14 amino acids. CDR3 DNA: TGTGCCTGCCGAATTGATTCTGGGGCCAACGTCCTGACTTTC. This gives the protein CACRIDSGANVLTF.

The table lists this clonotype with many counts. The CDR3 reads CASRQGLGNEKLFF. The CDR3 DNA follows: TGTGCCAGCAGACAGGGTCTGGGTAATGAAAAACTGTTTTTT. The chain is built from TRBV12-3 or TRBV12-4 and TRBJ1-4, with TRBD1 as a possible D gene (6 bases). CDR3 length: 14 amino acids. Trimming removed 6 bases from V and 4 bases from J, with 12 bases in between.

This sequence joins TRBV7-9 and TRBJ2-2, with TRBD2 identical over 11 bases. The trim removed 6 bases at V and 4 bases at J, leaving 7 bases unmatched. Germline V gives CDR1 SEHNR, CDR2 FQNEAQ (reference sequence). The CDR3 contains 16 residues. CDR3 DNA sequence: TGTGCCAGCAGTTCAACTAGCGGGAGTGTCACCGGGGAGCTGTTTTTT. It yields the protein CASSSTSGSVTGELFF.

This clonotype was recorded at least ten times. This chain joins TRBV12-3 or TRBV12-4 and TRBJ2-3, with TRBD1 matching 8 bases. The trim removed 2 bases at V and 4 bases at J, leaving 14 bases unmatched. This CDR3 comprises 18 residues. Written as DNA, the CDR3 is TGTGCCAGCAGTTTACGGGGCAGGGGGCTCCAGCTGGCAGATACGCAGTATTTT. Amino acid sequence: CASSLRGRGLQLADTQYF.

Many counts were recorded for this clonotype. The genes are TRBV14 and TRBJ2-5, with D perhaps TRBD1 (5 bases). This CDR3 has 15 amino acids. Germline V lookup: CDR1 SGHDN, CDR2 FVKESK. Trimming removed 4 bases from V and 0 bases from J, with 12 bases in between. CDR3 in amino acids: CASSRGQPHQETQYF. The CDR3 bases are TGTGCCAGCAGCCGGGGCCAACCCCACCAAGAGACCCAGTACTTC. Combining the CDR3 with reference TRBV14 and TRBJ2-5 gives the whole variable domain EAGVTQFPSHSVIEKGQTVTLRCDPISGHDNLYWYRRVMGKEIKFLLHFVKESKQDESGMPNNRFLAERTGGTYSTLKVQPAELEDSGVYFCASSRGQPHQETQYFGPGTRLLVL.

The chain employs TRBV19 and TRBJ2-7; the D call may be TRBD1 or TRBD2 (7 bases each). The CDR3 is 15 residues long. The V gene lost 6 bases and the J gene lost 0 bases, with 15 bases spanning the gap. CDR1 LNHDA and CDR2 SQIVND come from the germline V gene (reference sequence). The CDR3 is CASRKSGDSSYEQYF. As DNA, the CDR3 is TGTGCCAGTAGGAAAAGCGGGGACAGCTCCTACGAGCAGTACTTC. Full variable domain (missing parts from reference TRBV19 and TRBJ2-7): DGGITQSPKYLFRKEGQNVTLSCEQNLNHDAMYWYRQDPGQGLRLIYYSQIVNDFQKGDIAEGYSVSREKKESFPLTVTSAQKNPTAFYLCASRKSGDSSYEQYFGPGTRLTVT.

The chain joins TRBV5-1 to TRBJ2-7; 7 positions match TRBD2. The germline V gene encodes CDR1 SGHRS and CDR2 YFSETQ. The J segment lost 2 bases and the V segment lost 4 bases, leaving 6 bases of the junction unmatched. The length of the CDR3 is 14 residues. This CDR3 is CASSVRGETYEQYF. The CDR3 nucleotides read TGCGCCAGCAGCGTACGGGGGGAAACCTACGAGCAGTACTTC.

The table lists this clonotype with many counts. The chain has TRBV12-3 or TRBV12-4 and TRBJ2-7, with TRBD2 matching over 7 bases. CDR3 length: 14 amino acids. Trimming at V came to 5 bases and at J to 5 bases, leaving 9 bases not matched to a gene. CDR3 nucleotides: TGTGCCAGCAGTCAGGCCGGGACTATAGACGAGCAGTACTTC. Protein: CASSQAGTIDEQYF.

The chain joins TRBV2 to TRBJ2-3; 7 bases are a match to TRBD2. The CDR3 contains 13 residues. J gave up 6 bases and V 8 bases, and 8 bases lay outside the gene matches. The germline V gene encodes CDR1 SNHLY and CDR2 FYNNEI. The CDR3 is CASGVQLADTQYF. In DNA, the CDR3 is TGTGCCAGCGGAGTTCAACTAGCGGATACGCAGTATTTT.

There are many counts of this clonotype. The chain uses TRBV11-2 and TRBJ1-1, with D unresolved. The V gene lost 5 bases and the J gene lost 0 bases, with 13 bases spanning the gap. CDR1 and CDR2 (germline): SGHAT, FQNNGV. There are 15 residues in the CDR3. CDR3 residues: CASSIRQTMNTEAFF. The CDR3 DNA reads TGTGCCAGCAGCATACGCCAGACAATGAACACTGAAGCTTTCTTT.

This chain uses TRBV20-1 with TRBJ1-5; no clear D. This CDR3 region has 14 residues. CDR1 and CDR2 (germline): DFQATT, SNEGSKA (reference sequence). V was trimmed by 3 bases and J by 0 bases, leaving 9 bases between them. This CDR3 is CSARGGFSNQPQHF. The CDR3 DNA sequence: TGCAGTGCTAGGGGTGGTTTTAGCAATCAGCCCCAGCATTTT.

Details on this clonotype: One end of the junction is discordant with germline, which a read error may explain. This sequence joins TRBV6-1 and TRBJ2-4; TRBD1 matches 12 bases. The CDR3 has 14 residues. CDR1 is MNHNS, CDR2 SASEGT, per germline. The CDR3 DNA is TGTGCCAGCAGCATTACCGGGACAGGGGGCGCGTGGGACTTC. Translating gives CASSITGTGGAWDF.

At least ten counts were recorded for this clonotype. The V and J genes are TRBV6-2 or TRBV6-3 and TRBJ1-1, with D unclear. Germline V gives CDR1 MNHEY, CDR2 SVGEGT. V shed 2 bases and J shed 10 bases, with 23 bases lying between them. This CDR3 spans 16 amino acids. The CDR3 here is CASSYGSGSDKRGAFF. Written as DNA, the CDR3 is TGTGCCAGCAGTTACGGGTCAGGTTCGGATAAGAGAGGAGCTTTCTTT.

This clonotype was observed a few times. The V gene is TRBV28, the J gene TRBJ1-2; no definite D call. The CDR3 covers 14 residues. Trimming left V 2 bases short and J 2 bases short, with 9 bases between. CDR1 is MDHEN, CDR2 SYDVKM, per germline. DNA for the CDR3: TGTGCCAGCAGTTTAGACCAAAAGAACTATGGCTACACCTTC. Its protein product is CASSLDQKNYGYTF.

The chain combines TRBV29-1 with TRBJ1-2; 8 bases agree with TRBD1. The CDR3 is 11 residues long. The germline CDR1 and CDR2 sequences are SQVTM and ANQGSEA. After removal of 7 bases from V and 2 bases from J, the junction contained 0 bases not matched to a gene. The CDR3 nucleotides are TGCAGCGGACAGGGGAACTATGGCTACACCTTC. It yields the protein CSGQGNYGYTF. Drawing the rest from reference TRBV29-1 and TRBJ1-2, the complete variable domain is SAVISQKPSRDICQRGTSLTIQCQVDSQVTMMFWYRQQPGQSLTLIATANQGSEATYESGFVIDKFPISRPNLTFSTLTVSNMSPEDSSIYLCSGQGNYGYTFGSGTRLTVV.

The chain joins TRBV20-1 to TRBJ2-3, with D uncertain. In germline, CDR1 is DFQATT, CDR2 SNEGSKA (reference sequence). The CDR3 sequence is 12 residues long. The V end lost 5 bases, the J end lost 6 bases, and 12 bases lay between the germline ends. CDR3 amino acids: CSASTVRDTQYF. In nucleotides, the CDR3 is TGCAGTGCTTCTACCGTTCGCGATACGCAGTATTTT.

This clonotype occurred many times. The chain has TRBV7-2 and TRBJ2-7, with D perhaps matching TRBD1 or TRBD2 (5 bases each). The germline CDR1 and CDR2 sequences are SGHTA and FQGNSA. Trimming took 3 bases from V and 4 from J, leaving 16 bases between them. There are 15 residues in the CDR3. The CDR3 nucleotides are TGTGCCAGCAGCTTGGACTTGGGGCTGAGGTACGAGCAGTACTTC. It is translated as CASSLDLGLRYEQYF.

This clonotype was detected only a few times. The chain joins TRBV6-1 to TRBJ2-7; D is ambiguous. Germline V CDR1 and CDR2: MNHNS, SASEGT. The CDR3 has 13 amino acids. The ends were cut back, 6 bases at V and 6 bases at J, with 15 bases in the middle. The CDR3 sequence is CASSQDPEAEQYF. In nucleotides, the CDR3 is TGTGCCAGCAGCCAAGACCCTGAGGCCGAGCAGTACTTC.

This clonotype was picked up a small number of times. A much larger clone lies a single base off, so this may be a read error. This chain connects TRBV27 to TRBJ2-1, with D unclear. V was clipped by 5 bases and J by 12 bases, with 26 bases between them. Germline lookup yields CDR1 MNHEY and CDR2 SMNVEV (reference sequence). The CDR3 has 16 amino acids. CDR3 coding DNA: TGTGCCAGCAGTCCCTCCCTTGGTCTTGGAGTCGATGGGCAGTTCTTC. Translation gives CASSPSLGLGVDGQFF.

The chain combines TRBV5-4 with TRBJ1-4; D is ambiguous. Germline V gene sequence: CDR1 SGHNT, CDR2 YYREEE (reference sequence). There are 15 residues in the CDR3. The V gene lost 3 bases and the J gene lost 8 bases, with 17 bases spanning the gap. CDR3 sequence: CASSSTDTMGEKLFF. The CDR3 DNA follows: TGTGCCAGCAGCTCCACAGACACGATGGGGGAAAAACTGTTTTTT. Combining the CDR3 with reference TRBV5-4 and TRBJ1-4 gives the whole variable domain ETGVTQSPTHLIKTRGQQVTLRCSSQSGHNTVSWYQQALGQGPQFIFQYYREEENGRGNFPPRFSGLQFPNYSSELNVNALELDDSALYLCASSSTDTMGEKLFFGSGTQLSVL.

Many counts were recorded for this clonotype. This sequence joins TRBV3-1 and TRBJ2-7; 8 nucleotides line up with TRBD2. CDR3 length: 17 residues. After removal of 1 base from V and 0 bases from J, the junction contained 8 bases not matched to a gene. Germline V lookup: CDR1 LGHDT, CDR2 YNNKEL (reference sequence). This chain's CDR3 is CASSQVPGLVSSYEQYF. The DNA for the CDR3 is TGTGCCAGCAGCCAAGTTCCGGGACTAGTAAGCTCCTACGAGCAGTACTTC.